These 27 T cell receptor beta chains share one sample of origin, sequenced in a study of PD-L1 blockade in urothelial cancer. Only in-frame clones appear in the TCRdb table, and some are missing; sequencing was by immunoSEQ multiplex PCR. The table records roughly 87,000 clones, roughly nine tenths of them present only once. Material: PBMCs, obtained around atezolizumab (anti-PD-L1) treatment. These receptors all come from a woman in her 70s with urothelial cancer.

The rearrangement links TRBV2 to TRBJ2-5; TRBD2 aligns across 7 bases. Germline CDR1 and CDR2: SNHLY and FYNNEI. J gave up 5 bases and V 3 bases, and 3 bases lay outside the gene matches. This CDR3 region has 13 residues. The CDR3 here is CASSELAAETQYF. In nucleotides, the CDR3 is TGTGCCAGCAGTGAGCTAGCGGCGGAGACCCAGTACTTC.

The gene calls are TRBV4-3 and TRBJ2-7, with a tentative D call TRBD2 (6 bases). The V and J ends lost 0 bases and 2 bases respectively, with 14 bases between them. The CDR3 length is 16 residues. Looked up from germline, CDR1 is LGHNA and CDR2 is YSLEER. The CDR3 here is CASSQDFTGGTYEQYF. The CDR3 DNA sequence: TGCGCCAGCAGCCAAGATTTCACTGGAGGGACCTACGAGCAGTACTTC.

This chain connects TRBV28 to TRBJ1-1; 8 bases agree with TRBD1. This CDR3 contains 14 residues. The trim removed 2 bases at V and 1 base at J, leaving 0 bases unmatched. Germline assignment: CDR1 MDHEN and CDR2 SYDVKM. The CDR3 region has the DNA TGTGCCAGCAGTTTACAGGGGGCGAACACTGAAGCTTTCTTT. Translation gives CASSLQGANTEAFF.

The V gene is TRBV9, the J gene TRBJ2-1, with 7 bases fitting TRBD2. Trimming removed 3 bases from V and 0 bases from J; junction bases left unmatched: 9. The V gene's germline CDR1 is SGDLS and CDR2 YYNGEE. CDR3 size: 17 residues. This CDR3 reads CASSAPSGRPSYNEQFF. CDR3 in DNA: TGTGCCAGCAGCGCCCCTAGCGGAAGGCCCTCCTACAATGAGCAGTTCTTC.

Here the CDR3 DNA reads TGTGCCAGCAGCTTAGATCCAGAGGGCTACTATGGCTACACCTTC. This sequence encodes CASSLDPEGYYGYTF. The chain uses TRBV11-2 and TRBJ1-2; D not resolved. The CDR3 runs 15 residues. Germline V CDR1 and CDR2: SGHAT, FQNNGV. V lost 0 bases and J lost 3, with 11 bases in between.

This clone was observed once. The chain uses TRBV11-3 and TRBJ1-1; D remains ambiguous. CDR1 is SGHNT and CDR2 is YENEEA in the germline V gene. The CDR3 is made up of 15 amino acids. V was shortened by 1 base and J by 0 bases, with 9 bases between the two germline ends. CDR3 amino acids: CASSLGAGMNTEAFF. The CDR3 nucleotides read TGTGCCAGCAGCTTAGGGGCGGGGATGAACACTGAAGCTTTCTTT.

V is TRBV6-6 and J is TRBJ2-7, with 8 nucleotides matching TRBD1. Germline CDR1 MNHNY, CDR2 SVGAGI (reference sequence). This CDR3 has 16 residues. Trimming at V came to 4 bases and at J to 2 bases, leaving 10 bases not matched to a gene. The CDR3 nucleotides are TGTGCCAGCAGTTCATCCTCTGGGACAGGCACCTACGAGCAGTACTTC. Residues: CASSSSSGTGTYEQYF.

CDR3 protein: CAWSVTQGLSNQPQHF. The DNA of the CDR3 is TGTGCCTGGAGTGTGACCCAGGGTCTCAGCAATCAGCCCCAGCATTTT. V is TRBV30 and J is TRBJ1-5; a weak D match, TRBD1 (5 bases). Trimming stripped 0 bases from V and 1 base from J, with 13 bases between. Per germline, CDR1 GTSNPN and CDR2 SVGIG (reference sequence). The CDR3 has 16 residues.

This chain uses TRBV6-9 with TRBJ2-5; TRBD1 might be the D (6 bases). The CDR3 is made up of 12 amino acids. Deletions cut 8 bases from V and 5 bases from J, with 12 bases between. Germline loops: CDR1 MNHGY, CDR2 SVAAGI. CDR3 region: CASARGLETQYF. In DNA, the CDR3 is TGTGCCAGCGCAAGGGGGTTGGAGACCCAGTACTTC.

The J gene is TRBJ2-7, the V gene TRBV10-1; possibly TRBD2 for D (5 bases). Trimming removed 9 bases from V and 2 bases from J, with 11 bases in between. Germline V gene lookup returns CDR1 WNHNN and CDR2 SYGVQD (reference sequence). The CDR3 totals 12 residues. In DNA form, the CDR3 reads TGCGCCAGTGAGAGGGTCCCCTACGAGCAGTACTTC. Its protein product is CASERVPYEQYF.

This sequence joins TRBV7-9 and TRBJ2-5, with 7 bases lining up with TRBD1. Germline V gene data show CDR1 as SEHNR and CDR2 as FQNEAQ (reference sequence). The CDR3 spans 13 residues. Trimming removed 8 bases from V and 1 base from J; junction bases left unmatched: 4. This CDR3 is CASGRDSQETQYF. CDR3 coding DNA: TGTGCCAGCGGCCGGGACAGCCAAGAGACCCAGTACTTC.

The rearrangement uses TRBV28 and TRBJ2-5; 7 bases fit TRBD1. This CDR3 has 14 amino acids. The trim removed 4 bases at V and 4 bases at J, leaving 6 bases unmatched. Germline V gene lookup returns CDR1 MDHEN and CDR2 SYDVKM. DNA of the CDR3: TGTGCCAGCAGTTCGGGACAGCCACCAGAGACCCAGTACTTC. Amino acids: CASSSGQPPETQYF.

This clone was seen a few times. The chain is built from TRBV2 and TRBJ2-7; D might be TRBD1 (5 bases). Germline V lookup: CDR1 SNHLY, CDR2 FYNNEI. There are 13 residues in the CDR3. V dropped 2 bases and J dropped 7 bases, with 12 bases sitting between them. The CDR3 sequence: CASSESGRVEQYF. The CDR3 DNA reads TGTGCCAGCAGTGAAAGTGGCAGGGTGGAGCAGTACTTC. The variable domain in full, completed from reference TRBV2 and TRBJ2-7, reads EPEVTQTPSHQVTQMGQEVILRCVPISNHLYFYWYRQILGQKVEFLVSFYNNEISEKSEIFDDQFSVERPDGSNFTLKIRSTKLEDSAMYFCASSESGRVEQYFGPGTRLTVT.

V is TRBV6-1 and J is TRBJ1-5; D ambiguous. The germline V and J ends were trimmed by 3 bases and 7 bases, with 13 bases remaining between them. Germline lookup yields CDR1 MNHNS and CDR2 SASEGT. The CDR3 covers 14 residues. Here the CDR3 reads CASSELGVWQPQHF. The CDR3 nucleotides are TGTGCCAGCAGTGAGCTCGGGGTATGGCAGCCCCAGCATTTT.

This clone was seen once. This sequence joins TRBV5-1 and TRBJ2-1; 10 bases are shared with TRBD1. CDR3 length: 15 residues. With V trimmed by 3 bases and J by 4 bases, 4 bases remained unmatched. CDR1 and CDR2 (germline): SGHRS, YFSETQ. CDR3 region: CASSSGQGSYNEQFF. CDR3 DNA sequence: TGCGCCAGCAGCTCGGGACAGGGGTCGTACAATGAGCAGTTCTTC.

The CDR3 here is CASSDRVSSNQPQHF. CDR3 bases: TGTGCCAGCAGTGATAGAGTGTCAAGCAATCAGCCCCAGCATTTT. V and J are TRBV2 and TRBJ1-5; the D is unclear. The CDR3 consists of 15 residues. The V end was cut by 3 bases, the J end by 1 base, with 10 bases between. Germline CDR1 reads SNHLY; CDR2 reads FYNNEI. The full variable domain, completed using reference TRBV2 and TRBJ1-5, is EPEVTQTPSHQVTQMGQEVILRCVPISNHLYFYWYRQILGQKVEFLVSFYNNEISEKSEIFDDQFSVERPDGSNFTLKIRSTKLEDSAMYFCASSDRVSSNQPQHFGDGTRLSIL.

This clone came up once. V usage is TRBV9 and J usage is TRBJ2-7; TRBD2 is a possible D gene (6 bases). The V and J ends lost 0 bases and 2 bases respectively, with 15 bases between them. This CDR3 has 16 amino acids. Looked up from germline, CDR1 is SGDLS and CDR2 is YYNGEE. CDR3 amino acids: CASSVGRGASAYEQYF. The DNA of the CDR3 is TGTGCCAGCAGCGTAGGCCGGGGAGCTAGCGCCTACGAGCAGTACTTC.

The chain carries TRBV28 and TRBJ2-1; TRBD2 aligns across 9 bases. The junction had 13 bases not matched to a gene; V was cut back by 6 bases and J by 4 bases. CDR3 length equals 17 residues. Germline values: CDR1 MDHEN, CDR2 SYDVKM. The CDR3 DNA reads as TGTGCCAGCAGATCCCCCCCGGGTAGCGGGGGATACAATGAGCAGTTCTTC. Amino acid sequence: CASRSPPGSGGYNEQFF.

The chain uses TRBV5-4 and TRBJ1-2, with 7 bases lining up with TRBD1. Trimming at V came to 4 bases and at J to 4 bases, leaving 7 bases not matched to a gene. CDR3 length: 14 amino acids. Germline CDR1 SGHNT, CDR2 YYREEE (reference sequence). The CDR3 region has the DNA TGTGCCAGCAGCCACCAGGGACAGTCCTATGGCTACACCTTC. Translating it yields CASSHQGQSYGYTF.

The chain links TRBV30 to TRBJ2-7, with 13 bases lining up with TRBD2. Per germline, CDR1 GTSNPN and CDR2 SVGIG (reference sequence). CDR3 length equals 13 residues. The ends lost 3 bases at V and 6 bases at J; junction bases unmatched: 2. The CDR3 loop reads CAWRLAGGPEQYF. The CDR3 bases are TGTGCCTGGAGACTAGCGGGGGGGCCCGAGCAGTACTTC.

The genes are TRBV19 and TRBJ1-3; D possibly corresponds to TRBD1 (5 bases). CDR1 and CDR2 (germline): LNHDA, SQIVND (reference sequence). The CDR3 is made up of 14 amino acids. The V and J ends lost 4 bases and 4 bases respectively, with 11 bases between them. The CDR3 region has the DNA TGTGCCAGTAGTACCCCAGGGCTCGGAAACACCATATATTTT. It encodes CASSTPGLGNTIYF. The full variable domain, its missing parts supplied by reference TRBV19 and TRBJ1-3, is DGGITQSPKYLFRKEGQNVTLSCEQNLNHDAMYWYRQDPGQGLRLIYYSQIVNDFQKGDIAEGYSVSREKKESFPLTVTSAQKNPTAFYLCASSTPGLGNTIYFGEGSWLTVV.

The genes are TRBV7-8 and TRBJ2-7; D remains ambiguous. The CDR3 spans 15 residues. Germline CDR1 is SGHVS and CDR2 is FQNEAQ. Trimming took 2 bases from V and 0 from J, leaving 11 bases between them. The CDR3 loop is CASSLSVGSSYEQYF. CDR3 sequence (DNA): TGTGCCAGCAGCTTAAGCGTCGGTAGCTCCTACGAGCAGTACTTC.

The genes are TRBV19 and TRBJ2-2, with TRBD1 as a possible D gene (6 bases). Germline CDR1 and CDR2: LNHDA and SQIVND (reference sequence). Trimming pared 7 bases from V and 5 bases from J, leaving 14 bases between. The CDR3 consists of 14 residues. The CDR3 protein is CASKTGKGTGELFF. The CDR3 nucleotides read TGTGCCAGTAAAACAGGGAAGGGTACCGGGGAGCTGTTTTTT. Using reference TRBV19 and TRBJ2-2 for the parts outside the CDR3, the full variable domain is DGGITQSPKYLFRKEGQNVTLSCEQNLNHDAMYWYRQDPGQGLRLIYYSQIVNDFQKGDIAEGYSVSREKKESFPLTVTSAQKNPTAFYLCASKTGKGTGELFFGEGSRLTVL.

This chain links TRBV4-2 with TRBJ2-5; 12 nucleotides line up with TRBD1. Trimming took 4 bases from V and 4 from J; bases not matched to a gene: 4. This CDR3 is 15 amino acids long. The germline gives CDR1 LGHNA, CDR2 YNFKEQ. In nucleotides, the CDR3 is TGTGCCAGCAGCCGAGGGGGACAGGGGGCAGAGACCCAGTACTTC. This translates into CASSRGGQGAETQYF.

The chain is built from TRBV7-9 and TRBJ1-2; 7 bases are shared with TRBD1. Germline loops: CDR1 SEHNR, CDR2 FQNEAQ (reference sequence). V lost 4 bases, J lost 5 bases, and 10 bases stayed unmatched. The CDR3 covers 15 residues. CDR3 amino acids: CASSWIRQGGYGYTF. Written as DNA, the CDR3 is TGTGCCAGCAGCTGGATCCGACAGGGCGGATATGGCTACACCTTC.

This chain links TRBV7-2 with TRBJ1-2; weak D call: TRBD1 (6 bases). From germline, CDR1 is SGHTA and CDR2 FQGNSA. The germline V and J ends were trimmed by 4 bases and 5 bases, with 11 bases remaining between them. The length of the CDR3 is 13 residues. This chain's CDR3 is CASSSTGEYGYTF. The CDR3 region has the DNA TGTGCCAGCAGCTCGACAGGAGAGTATGGCTACACCTTC.

A few counts support this clone. The chain has TRBV5-1 and TRBJ2-7; the match to TRBD2 covers 9 bases. Germline V gives CDR1 SGHRS, CDR2 YFSETQ. The CDR3 length is 15 residues. The V and J ends lost 0 bases and 6 bases, in that order; junction bases with no gene match: 7. The CDR3 DNA follows: TGCGCCAGCAGCTTGGATATAGCGGGAGTGGGCGAGCAGTACTTC. It encodes CASSLDIAGVGEQYF.